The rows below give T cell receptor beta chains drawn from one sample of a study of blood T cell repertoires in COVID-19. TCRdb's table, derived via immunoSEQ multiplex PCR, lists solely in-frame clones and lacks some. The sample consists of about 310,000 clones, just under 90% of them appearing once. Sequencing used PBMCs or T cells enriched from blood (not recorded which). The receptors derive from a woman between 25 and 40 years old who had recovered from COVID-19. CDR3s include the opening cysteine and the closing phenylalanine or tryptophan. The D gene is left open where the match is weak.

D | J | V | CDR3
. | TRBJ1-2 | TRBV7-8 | CASSLGGPSNYGYTF
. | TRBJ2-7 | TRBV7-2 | CASSLGQHSYEQYF
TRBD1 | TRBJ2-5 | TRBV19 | CASSPGDRQTQYF
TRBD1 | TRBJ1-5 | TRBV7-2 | CASSLGTGGNQPQHF
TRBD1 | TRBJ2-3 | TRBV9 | CASSVWGQGVDTQYF
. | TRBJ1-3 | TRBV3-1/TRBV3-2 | CASRPQGSGNTIYF
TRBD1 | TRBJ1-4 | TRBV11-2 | CASSLYSGGQEKLFF
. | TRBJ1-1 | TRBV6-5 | CASSPEGDLLTEAFF
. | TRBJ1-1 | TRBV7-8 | CASSLGSGMNTEAFF
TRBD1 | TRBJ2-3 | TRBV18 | CASSPGQAVYDTQYF
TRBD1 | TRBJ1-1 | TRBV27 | CASSYGQGSTEAFF
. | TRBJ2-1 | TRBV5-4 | CASSFRDSYNEQFF
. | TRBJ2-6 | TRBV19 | CASSIQGIVSGANVLTF
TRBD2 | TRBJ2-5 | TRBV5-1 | CASSRLAGGQETQYF
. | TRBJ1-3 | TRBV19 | CASSILSGNTIYF
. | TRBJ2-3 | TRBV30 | CAWSGVTDTQYF
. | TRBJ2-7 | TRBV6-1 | CASSEDRTYEQYF
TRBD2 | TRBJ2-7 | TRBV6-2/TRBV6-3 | CASSYLGLAGGPIEQYF
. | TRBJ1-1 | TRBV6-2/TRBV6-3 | CASSYNGGTEAFF
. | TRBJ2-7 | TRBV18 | CASSPPGLLRVHEQYF
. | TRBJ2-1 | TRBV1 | CTSSQDIQRECNEQFF
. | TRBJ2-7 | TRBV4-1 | CASSQEDTLGGQYF
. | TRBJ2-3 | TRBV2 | CASSEGPGASDTQYF
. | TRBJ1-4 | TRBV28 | CASSLNPAALGEKLFF
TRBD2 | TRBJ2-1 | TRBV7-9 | CASSSVAGVWNEQFF
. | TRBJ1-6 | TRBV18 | CASSPRGGGGSPLHF
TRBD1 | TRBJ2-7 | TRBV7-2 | CASSLKGQGVEQYF
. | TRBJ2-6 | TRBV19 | CASSIVSSGANVLTF
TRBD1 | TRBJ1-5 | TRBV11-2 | CASSSWTGENQPQHF
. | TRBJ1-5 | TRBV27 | CASSLFGYSNQPQHF
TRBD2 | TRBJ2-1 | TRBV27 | CASKERDYRNEQFF
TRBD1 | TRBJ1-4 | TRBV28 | CAVRDRATNEKLFF
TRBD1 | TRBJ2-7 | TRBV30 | CAWRYGQGYEQYF
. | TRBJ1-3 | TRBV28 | CASSLGRLNTIYF
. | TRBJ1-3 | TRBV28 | CASTPTPSSGNTIYF
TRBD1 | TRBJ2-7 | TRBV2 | CASSQTGVLHEQYF
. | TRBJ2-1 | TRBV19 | CASSLTPYNEQFF
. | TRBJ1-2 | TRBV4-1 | CASSQVGASGGYTF
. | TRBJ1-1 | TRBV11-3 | CASSLGRANTEAFF
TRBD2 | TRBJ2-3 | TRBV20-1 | CSASMREGTDTQYF
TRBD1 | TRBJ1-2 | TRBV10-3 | CATEKTGQGGNYGYTF